The 26 T cell receptor beta chains presented below share a single source sample, sequenced in a study of blood T cells in healthy people across ages. The use of a sample-barcoded 5' primer and a J-beta primer mix characterized a second PCR of 7 to 11 cycles. TCRdb fed the 5' RACE reads into MiXCR, producing one record per CDR3 protein. Of 450,000 to 600,000 distinct CDR3 sequences detected, about 26% appear once; the ten largest clones hold 3.6%. These data also featured in a second study, about T cells of mothers and their children.

The source material was blood. Receptors were obtained from a boy between 2 and 10 years old in good health.

This clonotype was found a few times. The chain employs TRBV7-9 and TRBJ2-5; 9 positions match TRBD2. TRBJ2-1 matches the DNA end more closely, so the J call is doubtful. The CDR3 has 13 residues. The germline CDR1 and CDR2 sequences are SEHNR and FQNEAQ (reference sequence). The CDR3 region is CASSPPLAGEQFF. CDR3 DNA sequence: TGTGCCAGCAGCCCCCCCCTAGCGGGGGAGCAGTTCTTC.

CDR3 DNA sequence: TGCAGCGTTGATAGGTTCAGGGGACCCGGCACCTACGAGCAGTACTTC. It encodes CSVDRFRGPGTYEQYF. The chain joins TRBV29-1 to TRBJ2-7, with a possible D match to TRBD1 (6 bases). This CDR3 has 16 amino acids. The germline gives CDR1 SQVTM, CDR2 ANQGSEA. V gave up 3 bases and J gave up 2 bases, with 20 bases separating them.

The chain joins TRBV10-3 to TRBJ2-7; no reliable D call. The CDR3 totals 11 residues. Trimming stripped 3 bases from V and 6 bases from J, with 6 bases between. The germline CDR1 and CDR2 sequences are ENHRY and SYGVKD. The CDR3 here is CAISDPPEQYF. The CDR3 DNA reads as TGTGCCATCAGTGATCCCCCCGAGCAGTACTTC.

The chain carries TRBV7-8 and TRBJ2-7; 8 positions agree with TRBD2. Germline lookup yields CDR1 SGHVS and CDR2 FQNEAQ. CDR3 size: 16 residues. J lost 3 bases, V lost 4 bases, and 11 bases had no gene match. CDR3 sequence reads: CASSSPGLGLLYEQYF. The CDR3 bases are TGTGCCAGCAGCTCACCGGGACTAGGACTTCTCTACGAGCAGTACTTC.

This clonotype has more than one count but fewer than ten. This chain joins TRBV5-4 and TRBJ2-7; possibly TRBD1 for D (5 bases). Trimming shortened V by 0 bases and J by 1 base, and 8 bases separated the two germline ends. CDR3 length: 14 residues. The germline V gene encodes CDR1 SGHNT and CDR2 YYREEE (reference sequence). CDR3 nucleotide sequence: TGTGCCAGCAGCTTGGAGCAGGGTTCCTACGAGCAGTACTTC. This translates into CASSLEQGSYEQYF.

This clonotype has more than one count but fewer than ten. The chain couples TRBV5-1 to TRBJ2-1; 9 bases are shared with TRBD2. The CDR3 loop spans 15 amino acids. Looked up from germline, CDR1 is SGHRS and CDR2 is YFSETQ. The junction had 4 bases not matched to a gene; V was cut back by 3 bases and J by 3 bases. CDR3 loop: CASSSSGGNYNEQFF. In nucleotides, the CDR3 is TGCGCCAGCAGCTCCAGCGGGGGGAACTACAATGAGCAGTTCTTC.

The chain is built from TRBV20-1 and TRBJ2-1, with 11 bases aligning to TRBD1. Matching the DNA end better, TRBJ2-7 makes the J call doubtful. Per germline, CDR1 DFQATT and CDR2 SNEGSKA (reference sequence). The CDR3 runs 16 residues. The CDR3 DNA reads TGCAGTGCCGCGGGACAGGGGGTGTATAGGGGCTACGAGCAGTACTTC. This translates into CSAAGQGVYRGYEQYF.

This rearrangement joins TRBV4-3 to TRBJ1-4; TRBD1 might be the D (5 bases). The CDR3 spans 17 residues. From germline, CDR1 is LGHNA and CDR2 YSLEER. Trimming removed 0 bases at V and 7 bases at J, with 18 bases between. The CDR3 sequence: CASSQDLRGRAGEKLFF. CDR3 nucleotide sequence: TGCGCCAGCAGCCAAGATCTTCGCGGCAGGGCCGGTGAAAAACTGTTTTTT.

This clonotype was counted only a few times. The rearrangement links TRBV12-5 to TRBJ2-3; tentatively, D is TRBD1 (5 bases). The CDR3 extends over 14 amino acids. Germline lookup yields CDR1 LGHNT and CDR2 FRNRAP. Trimming removed 3 bases at V and 6 bases at J, with 13 bases between. CDR3 DNA: TGTGCTAGTGGTTTAGGGGTCCCGCCGGATACGCAGTATTTT. Amino acid sequence: CASGLGVPPDTQYF. Looking up the rest from reference TRBV12-5 and TRBJ2-3 gives the full variable domain: DARVTQTPRHKVTEMGQEVTMRCQPILGHNTVFWYRQTMMQGLELLAYFRNRAPLDDSGMPKDRFSAEMPDATLATLKIQPSEPRDSAVYFCASGLGVPPDTQYFGPGTRLTVL.

This clonotype has more than one count but fewer than ten. The J gene is TRBJ2-2, the V gene TRBV7-2; D is unresolved. Trimming cost V 2 bases and J 2 bases, with 15 bases left between them. This CDR3 has 17 residues. Germline-derived CDR1 and CDR2 are SGHTA and FQGNSA. The CDR3 DNA follows: TGTGCCAGCAGCTTAACGGTAGACGGTTTTAACACCGGGGAGCTGTTTTTT. It translates to CASSLTVDGFNTGELFF.

The rearrangement uses TRBV5-1 and TRBJ2-3, with a possible D match to TRBD2 (5 bases). Germline-derived CDR1 and CDR2 are SGHRS and YFSETQ. With 0 bases removed from V and 4 bases from J, the gap between germline ends came to 15 bases. This CDR3 is 16 amino acids long. CDR3 sequence reads: CASSLAGLPRADTQYF. In DNA form, the CDR3 reads TGCGCCAGCAGCTTGGCCGGGCTACCGCGGGCAGATACGCAGTATTTT.

The chain couples TRBV2 to TRBJ2-2; D is perhaps TRBD2 (5 bases). The CDR3 covers 13 residues. Trimming cost V 6 bases and J 7 bases, with 12 bases left between them. Germline lookup yields CDR1 SNHLY and CDR2 FYNNEI. CDR3 in DNA: TGTGCCAGCAGACTAGTTGAGCTCGGGGAGCTGTTTTTT. Encoded protein: CASRLVELGELFF.

This clonotype was recorded many times. J is TRBJ1-4 and V is TRBV2; 8 bases match TRBD1. Germline V lookup: CDR1 SNHLY, CDR2 FYNNEI. The CDR3 runs to 15 residues. The junction had 5 bases not matched to a gene; V was cut back by 4 bases and J by 4 bases. This chain's CDR3 is CASSVDRGYNEKLFF. For the CDR3, the DNA is TGTGCCAGCAGTGTTGACAGGGGATATAATGAAAAACTGTTTTTT.

CDR3 residues: CASSWTSGTRETQYF. Written as DNA, the CDR3 is TGCGCCAGCAGCTGGACTAGCGGGACTCGGGAGACCCAGTACTTC. This sequence joins TRBV5-1 and TRBJ2-5; 12 nucleotides match TRBD2. The ends lost 3 bases at V and 5 bases at J; junction bases unmatched: 5. Germline V gene sequence: CDR1 SGHRS, CDR2 YFSETQ. This CDR3 is built from 15 residues.

This clonotype turned up a few times. The CDR3 reads CASSLWKVDVSLNQPQHF. DNA for the CDR3: TGTGCCAGCAGCCTCTGGAAAGTTGACGTGAGCCTAAATCAGCCCCAGCATTTT. The V call is TRBV7-9, the J call TRBJ1-5, with D unclear. Trimming pared 5 bases from V and 4 bases from J, leaving 24 bases between. CDR1 is SEHNR and CDR2 is FQNEAQ in the germline V gene (reference sequence). The CDR3 extends over 18 amino acids.

In this sample, this clonotype turned up many times. This chain connects TRBV20-1 to TRBJ2-2; a weak D match, TRBD1 (5 bases). Trimming left V 6 bases short and J 4 bases short, with 12 bases between. This CDR3 has 13 residues. Germline V lookup: CDR1 DFQATT, CDR2 SNEGSKA (reference sequence). The CDR3 protein is CSAQGSGTGELFF. CDR3 DNA sequence: TGCAGTGCCCAGGGTTCGGGCACCGGGGAGCTGTTTTTT.

This clonotype has a handful of counts. This chain joins TRBV3-1 and TRBJ1-1; D ambiguous. V lost 2 bases, J lost 4 bases, and 14 bases lay in between. The germline CDR1 and CDR2 sequences are LGHDT and YNNKEL (reference sequence). The CDR3 is 15 amino acids. CDR3 nucleotides: TGTGCCAGCAGCCAACGCGGACCCCGTGGCACTGAAGCTTTCTTT. Translating it yields CASSQRGPRGTEAFF.

The J gene is TRBJ2-3, the V gene TRBV18; D is unresolved. The CDR3 is 15 residues long. From germline, CDR1 is KGHSH and CDR2 LQKENI. V was pared by 3 bases and J by 1 base, with 11 bases between. The CDR3: CASSPGSDRTDTQYF. The CDR3 DNA follows: TGTGCCAGCTCACCTGGGTCAGACCGCACAGATACGCAGTATTTT.

This sequence joins TRBV20-1 and TRBJ2-6; 8 bases match TRBD2. Unmatched junction bases numbered 9, after V lost 5 bases and J lost 0 bases. The CDR3 totals 17 residues. Germline V lookup: CDR1 DFQATT, CDR2 SNEGSKA (reference sequence). CDR3: CSAAGSGTLSGANVLTF. Here the CDR3 DNA reads TGCAGTGCTGCTGGTAGCGGGACGCTCTCTGGGGCCAACGTCCTGACTTTC.

This clonotype was counted a few times. The V gene is TRBV15, the J gene TRBJ1-1; the D is unclear. Between the trimmed V and J ends, which lost 0 bases and 2 bases, there was a span of 7 bases. Germline V gene lookup returns CDR1 LNHNV and CDR2 YYDKDF (reference sequence). The CDR3 is 14 residues long. CDR3 region: CATSRDRLNTEAFF. CDR3 nucleotide sequence: TGTGCCACCAGCAGAGATCGTCTCAACACTGAAGCTTTCTTT.

The chain recombines TRBV20-1 with TRBJ1-1, with TRBD1 identical over 7 bases. V shed 5 bases and J 0 bases; nucleotides not matched to a gene: 6. The length of the CDR3 is 14 residues. Germline CDR1 DFQATT, CDR2 SNEGSKA (reference sequence). CDR3 sequence: CSASSGGMNTEAFF. The CDR3 region has the DNA TGCAGTGCTTCCTCAGGGGGTATGAACACTGAAGCTTTCTTT.

This clonotype was found a few times. The V call is TRBV5-1, the J call TRBJ1-4; no clear D. The germline V gene encodes CDR1 SGHRS and CDR2 YFSETQ. The CDR3 covers 13 residues. V lost 2 bases to trimming and J lost 5 bases, with 7 bases between them. CDR3 residues: CASSFTGNEKLFF. DNA for the CDR3: TGCGCCAGCAGCTTTACGGGAAATGAAAAACTGTTTTTT.

The rearrangement uses TRBV20-1 and TRBJ2-7, with 7 positions matching TRBD1. The CDR3 runs to 13 residues. CDR1 and CDR2 (germline): DFQATT, SNEGSKA (reference sequence). J gave up 5 bases and V 3 bases, and 7 bases lay outside the gene matches. The CDR3 DNA reads as TGCAGTGCTAGCCCCGGACAGGTAGACGAGCAGTACTTC. It translates to CSASPGQVDEQYF.

The V call is TRBV7-2, the J call TRBJ1-1, with TRBD1 matching over 9 bases. This CDR3 has 15 residues. From germline, CDR1 is SGHTA and CDR2 FQGNSA. With 5 bases clipped from V and 0 bases from J, the junction kept 4 bases outside the gene matches. DNA of the CDR3: TGTGCCAGCAGCCGGGGACAGGGCATGAACACTGAAGCTTTCTTT. Translated, it gives CASSRGQGMNTEAFF.

This clonotype came up a few times. The rearrangement joins TRBV6-5 to TRBJ2-5, with D perhaps matching TRBD1 (6 bases). TRBJ2-7 explains the end of the DNA better; the J call may be wrong. Germline V gene data show CDR1 as MNHEY and CDR2 as SVGAGI. This CDR3 is built from 15 residues. CDR3 residues: CASSNYRAPLYEQYF. As DNA, the CDR3 is TGTGCCAGCAGTAACTACAGGGCGCCCCTCTACGAGCAGTACTTC.

V is TRBV4-3 and J is TRBJ2-1; no firm D call. The V gene's germline CDR1 is LGHNA and CDR2 YSLEER. Trimming pared 0 bases from V and 4 bases from J, leaving 4 bases between. CDR3 length: 13 residues. The CDR3 bases are TGCGCCAGCAGCCAAGATTTGTACAATGAGCAGTTCTTC. This sequence encodes CASSQDLYNEQFF.